This T cell receptor beta chain was recorded in a study of T-cell memory formation after mild COVID-19. Study-wide context: Across donors, TCR clusters were largely donor specific.

Remarks on this clonotype: No antigen is known for it.

The CDR3 is made up of 15 amino acids. V trimming: 1 base; J trimming: 4 bases; junction bases outside the gene matches: 4. Germline V lookup: CDR1 SGHTA, CDR2 FQGNSA. Study results and caveats: Clones contracting day 15 to 85 were balanced CD4/CD8; later expanders leaned CD4+. Unconfirmed was the SARS-CoV-2 specificity of second-wave clones that peaked on day 37. Cross-reactive memory seemingly joined, as some responding clones were found in pre-infection memory.

TCRdb reanalysed the 5' RACE reads using MiXCR and keeps one entry per CDR3 protein. The data contain 550,000 to 650,000 distinct CDR3 sequences, 17% of them seen just once; the ten biggest clones take up just over 8%. Material: PBMCs or a T cell subset sorted from them (not recorded which). The rearrangement joins TRBV7-2 to TRBJ2-7, with 10 bases matching TRBD2. The sequence derives from an adult woman who had mild COVID-19 (a few samples of this study predate the infection). Cell type and time point are not known. The chain's CDR3 is CASSLGTSGRYEQYF. In DNA form, the CDR3 reads TGTGCCAGCAGCTTAGGGACTAGCGGAAGATACGAGCAGTACTTC. The entire variable domain, with the rest obtained from reference TRBV7-2 and TRBJ2-7, is as follows: GAGVSQSPSNKVTEKGKDVELRCDPISGHTALYWYRQSLGQGLEFLIYFQGNSAPDKSGLPSDRFSAERTGGSVSTLTIQRTQQEDSAVYLCASSLGTSGRYEQYFGPGTRLTVT.